These 22 T cell receptor beta chains were sequenced from one sample in a study of blood T cell repertoires in COVID-19. Sequencing used immunoSEQ multiplex PCR; TCRdb keeps in-frame clones, though not all of them. The table has fewer than 450,000 clones, approximately 90% seen once. The sequencing input was peripheral blood. All receptors come from a woman aged 50 to 65 with COVID-19, enrolled during active disease.

This chain links TRBV27 with TRBJ1-4; tentatively, D is TRBD1 (6 bases). V was clipped by 5 bases and J by 3 bases, with 10 bases between them. The CDR3 runs 14 residues. Germline loops: CDR1 MNHEY, CDR2 SMNVEV (reference sequence). CDR3 DNA sequence: TGTGCCAGCAGTACCGACAGGCCTAATGAAAAACTGTTTTTT. Its translation: CASSTDRPNEKLFF.

The chain combines TRBV5-1 with TRBJ2-3; the match to TRBD2 covers 12 bases. The trim removed 6 bases at V and 2 bases at J, leaving 7 bases unmatched. Germline values: CDR1 SGHRS, CDR2 YFSETQ. The CDR3 has 16 residues. Here the CDR3 DNA reads TGCGCCAGCAAAACCGGACTAGCGGGGTTCACAGATACGCAGTATTTT. Its protein product is CASKTGLAGFTDTQYF. Combining the CDR3 with reference TRBV5-1 and TRBJ2-3 gives the whole variable domain KAGVTQTPRYLIKTRGQQVTLSCSPISGHRSVSWYQQTPGQGLQFLFEYFSETQRNKGNFPGRFSGRQFSNSRSEMNVSTLELGDSALYLCASKTGLAGFTDTQYFGPGTRLTVL.

The genes are TRBV28 and TRBJ2-6; TRBD2 might be the D (5 bases). Looked up from germline, CDR1 is MDHEN and CDR2 is SYDVKM. The CDR3 has 18 amino acids. Trimming shortened V by 7 bases and J by 0 bases, and 19 bases separated the two germline ends. The CDR3 loop reads CASTFTGRGSSGANVLTF. The CDR3 region has the DNA TGTGCCAGCACTTTCACCGGCCGTGGGAGCTCTGGGGCCAACGTCCTGACTTTC.

As concerns this clone: The sample holds other DNA sequences that translate to the same CDR3. CDR3 in DNA: TGTGCCAGCAGCGGGACAGGCTCCTACAATGAGCAGTTCTTC. As protein: CASSGTGSYNEQFF. V gene TRBV9 combines with J gene TRBJ2-1, with 7 nucleotides matching TRBD1. The CDR3 totals 14 residues. Per the germline V gene, CDR1 is SGDLS and CDR2 is YYNGEE. With V trimmed by 3 bases and J by 0 bases, 0 bases remained unmatched. Supplemented by reference TRBV9 and TRBJ2-1, the full variable domain reads DSGVTQTPKHLITATGQRVTLRCSPRSGDLSVYWYQQSLDQGLQFLIQYYNGEERAKGNILERFSAQQFPDLHSELNLSSLELGDSALYFCASSGTGSYNEQFFGPGTRLTVL.

The chain is built from TRBV10-3 and TRBJ2-1; 8 positions agree with TRBD1. The CDR3 totals 14 residues. With V trimmed by 2 bases and J by 6 bases, 3 bases remained unmatched. Germline-derived CDR1 and CDR2 are ENHRY and SYGVKD. The CDR3 DNA reads as TGTGCCATCAGTGAGGGACAGGGATTCAATGAGCAGTTCTTC. It specifies CAISEGQGFNEQFF.

This chain connects TRBV7-2 to TRBJ2-1; 8 positions agree with TRBD2. Germline V gene lookup returns CDR1 SGHTA and CDR2 FQGNSA. V was clipped by 4 bases and J by 3 bases; unmatched bases: 2. The CDR3 runs 14 residues. The CDR3 loop reads CASSSTSGYNEQFF. CDR3 nucleotide sequence: TGTGCCAGCAGCTCCACTAGCGGCTACAATGAGCAGTTCTTC.

The V gene is TRBV3-1 (or the pseudogene TRBV3-2), the J gene TRBJ1-4; 7 bases are shared with TRBD1. Germline values: CDR1 LGHDT, CDR2 YNNKEL (reference sequence). CDR3 size: 16 residues. V was pared by 1 base and J by 0 bases, with 2 bases of the junction left unmatched. The CDR3 protein is CASSQGQGATNEKLFF. The CDR3 DNA reads TGTGCCAGCAGCCAAGGGCAGGGGGCAACTAATGAAAAACTGTTTTTT.

The V gene is TRBV18, the J gene TRBJ1-6, with D unresolved. The CDR3 totals 13 residues. The germline V gene has CDR1 KGHSH and CDR2 LQKENI. The V end was cut by 0 bases, the J end by 10 bases, with 7 bases between. CDR3 coding DNA: TGTGCCAGCTCACCACCGATTAGATCACCCCTCCACTTT. Amino acids: CASSPPIRSPLHF.

This chain uses TRBV7-3 with TRBJ2-3; 9 bases align to TRBD1. Germline V gene data show CDR1 as SGHTA and CDR2 as FQGTGA. The CDR3 covers 15 residues. Unmatched junction bases numbered 6, after V lost 5 bases and J lost 3 bases. As DNA, the CDR3 is TGTGCCAGCAGCACCGGACAGGGGATGACAGATACGCAGTATTTT. This translates into CASSTGQGMTDTQYF.

This chain links TRBV3-1 (or the pseudogene TRBV3-2) with TRBJ2-1, with unresolved D. V dropped 0 bases and J dropped 6 bases, with 9 bases sitting between them. CDR1 and CDR2 (germline): LGHDT, YNNKEL (reference sequence). The CDR3 totals 14 residues. CDR3 in amino acids: CASSQDTGVNEQFF. Here the CDR3 DNA reads TGTGCCAGCAGCCAAGATACTGGAGTCAATGAGCAGTTCTTC.

The rearrangement uses TRBV19 and TRBJ1-4; TRBD1 matches at 8 bases. With V trimmed by 5 bases and J by 0 bases, 8 bases remained unmatched. This CDR3 is 17 amino acids long. CDR1 is LNHDA, CDR2 SQIVND, per germline (reference sequence). The CDR3 loop is CASSPGQELSTNEKLFF. The CDR3 region has the DNA TGTGCCAGTAGTCCGGGACAGGAGCTTTCAACTAATGAAAAACTGTTTTTT.

V is TRBV19 and J is TRBJ2-4; no definite D call. CDR1 is LNHDA, CDR2 SQIVND, per germline (reference sequence). V lost 4 bases and J lost 9, with 13 bases in between. The length of the CDR3 is 13 residues. The DNA of the CDR3 is TGTGCCAGTAGTAACACGGCGGAGAGCATTCAGTACTTC. Its translation is CASSNTAESIQYF.

The genes are TRBV7-6 and TRBJ2-3; 9 nucleotides line up with TRBD1. After removal of 7 bases from V and 4 bases from J, the junction contained 9 bases not matched to a gene. Germline values: CDR1 SGHVS, CDR2 FNYEAQ. The length of the CDR3 is 15 residues. The DNA of the CDR3 is TGTGCCAGCAACGCCGGGACAGGGAGGGCAGATACGCAGTATTTT. Translation: CASNAGTGRADTQYF.

The chain employs TRBV30 and TRBJ1-6; weak D call: TRBD1 (6 bases). This CDR3 region has 12 residues. The V gene's germline CDR1 is GTSNPN and CDR2 SVGIG (reference sequence). Trimming pared 5 bases from V and 13 bases from J, leaving 15 bases between. CDR3 nucleotide sequence: TGTGCCTGGGGACCAGGGGTCGTGCCCCTCCACTTT. It codes for CAWGPGVVPLHF. The full variable domain, with the rest looked up from reference TRBV30 and TRBJ1-6, is SQTIHQWPATLVQPVGSPLSLECTVEGTSNPNLYWYRQAAGRGLQLLFYSVGIGQISSEVPQNLSASRPQDRQFILSSKKLLLSDSGFYLCAWGPGVVPLHFGNGTRLTVT.

V and J are TRBV14 and TRBJ2-6; TRBD1 might be the D (5 bases). The CDR3 has 14 residues. Trimming left V 6 bases short and J 4 bases short, with 10 bases between. Per the germline V gene, CDR1 is SGHDN and CDR2 is FVKESK. CDR3 amino acids: CASRRTSGANVLTF. The CDR3 DNA sequence: TGTGCCAGCAGACGGACATCCGGGGCCAACGTCCTGACTTTC.

The chain couples TRBV6-1 to TRBJ1-6, with D unresolved. V was trimmed by 0 bases and J by 13 bases, leaving 7 bases between them. The CDR3 has 12 residues. CDR1 and CDR2 from the germline V gene are MNHNS and SASEGT. The CDR3 is CASSEAQRPLHF. The CDR3 bases are TGTGCCAGCAGTGAAGCGCAGCGGCCCCTCCACTTT.

The chain has TRBV24-1 and TRBJ1-1; 9 nucleotides agree with TRBD1. Trimming took 5 bases from V and 1 from J; bases not matched to a gene: 13. The CDR3 length is 18 residues. Germline assignment: CDR1 KGHDR and CDR2 SFDVKD. The CDR3 spells CATSGPGQGSKKNTEAFF. For the CDR3, the DNA is TGTGCCACCAGTGGGCCGGGACAGGGAAGCAAAAAGAACACTGAAGCTTTCTTT.

The rearrangement links TRBV28 to TRBJ1-2; D is unclear. The CDR3 sequence is 13 residues long. The V and J ends lost 5 bases and 8 bases respectively, with 15 bases between them. Germline CDR1 reads MDHEN; CDR2 reads SYDVKM. The CDR3 here is CASSTGKGYGYTF. CDR3 DNA sequence: TGTGCCAGCAGTACCGGGAAGGGATACGGCTACACCTTC.

This chain connects TRBV4-2 to TRBJ2-1; 13 bases align to TRBD2. The CDR3 is made up of 16 amino acids. Germline CDR1 and CDR2: LGHNA and YNFKEQ. Unmatched junction bases numbered 8, after V lost 4 bases and J lost 8 bases. CDR3 residues: CASSLLAGGPGDEQFF. CDR3 DNA sequence: TGTGCCAGCAGCCTACTAGCGGGGGGGCCTGGGGATGAGCAGTTCTTC.

The genes are TRBV4-1 and TRBJ1-2; 10 nucleotides agree with TRBD1. CDR1 is MGHRA and CDR2 is YSYEKL in the germline V gene. Germline trimming cut 2 bases from V and 2 bases from J; bases unmatched to any gene: 8. There are 17 residues in the CDR3. The CDR3 reads CASSQMRQGAGNYGYTF. The CDR3 DNA follows: TGCGCCAGCAGCCAAATGAGACAGGGGGCTGGAAACTATGGCTACACCTTC.

The chain carries TRBV9 and TRBJ2-1, with TRBD2 matching 14 bases. CDR3 length equals 15 residues. Germline V gene sequence: CDR1 SGDLS, CDR2 YYNGEE. Trimming at V came to 4 bases and at J to 14 bases, leaving 11 bases not matched to a gene. The CDR3 loop reads CASSPGLAGANGKFF. The CDR3 DNA reads as TGTGCCAGCAGCCCGGGACTAGCGGGGGCAAATGGCAAGTTCTTC.

The rearrangement links TRBV7-3 to TRBJ2-3; 7 bases agree with TRBD1. Per germline, CDR1 SGHTA and CDR2 FQGTGA. After removal of 2 bases from V and 3 bases from J, the junction contained 8 bases not matched to a gene. CDR3 length: 16 residues. CDR3 DNA sequence: TGTGCCAGCAGCTTAGAAGGTGGGACAGTAACAGATACGCAGTATTTT. This translates into CASSLEGGTVTDTQYF. The complete variable domain, with remaining parts taken from reference TRBV7-3 and TRBJ2-3, reads GAGVSQTPSNKVTEKGKYVELRCDPISGHTALYWYRQSLGQGPEFLIYFQGTGAADDSGLPNDRFFAVRPEGSVSTLKIQRTERGDSAVYLCASSLEGGTVTDTQYFGPGTRLTVL.